Below, 15 T cell receptor beta chains from the same sample are listed, as sequenced in a study of T cells in localized non-small cell lung cancer. The table came from immunoSEQ multiplex PCR; TCRdb's copy has only in-frame clones and leaves some out. Seen here are 4,500 to 6,500 clones, about 50% observed once, and the top ten hold 3% to 4.5%. The specimen was lymph node tissue, collected before any cancer treatment. The source of these receptors is a male donor at least 60 years old with stage I squamous cell lung carcinoma.

The chain combines TRBV18 with TRBJ2-7; 8 positions agree with TRBD2. Germline CDR1 KGHSH, CDR2 LQKENI. The CDR3 sequence is 15 residues long. Unmatched junction bases numbered 6, after V lost 2 bases and J lost 3 bases. The CDR3 DNA sequence: TGTGCCAGCTCACCATCGACTAGCGTACACTACGAGCAGTACTTC. Translation gives CASSPSTSVHYEQYF.

The sample holds a few counts of this clone. The V gene is TRBV9, the J gene TRBJ2-5, with 9 bases fitting TRBD2. This CDR3 spans 14 amino acids. The V segment lost 7 bases and the J segment 7 bases; nucleotides outside the gene matches: 11. CDR1 and CDR2 from the germline V gene are SGDLS and YYNGEE. CDR3 region: CASSSGRPEGTQYF. The CDR3 DNA is TGTGCCAGCTCCAGCGGGAGGCCCGAGGGGACCCAGTACTTC.

This rearrangement joins TRBV5-1 to TRBJ2-3, with TRBD2 matching 12 bases. Germline V gene sequence: CDR1 SGHRS, CDR2 YFSETQ. V was pared by 0 bases and J by 5 bases, with 4 bases of the junction left unmatched. CDR3 size: 16 residues. The CDR3 protein is CASSLGLAGEVDTQYF. CDR3 in DNA: TGCGCCAGCAGCTTGGGACTAGCGGGAGAGGTAGATACGCAGTATTTT.

This clone was counted a single time. This chain joins TRBV28 and TRBJ2-7; D perhaps matches TRBD1 (6 bases). Germline V gene lookup returns CDR1 MDHEN and CDR2 SYDVKM. This CDR3 has 15 residues. Trimming removed 1 base from V and 2 bases from J, with 12 bases in between. This CDR3 is CASSLYLQGAYEQYF. CDR3 DNA: TGTGCCAGCAGTTTATACTTACAGGGAGCCTACGAGCAGTACTTC.

This clone was found once. The CDR3 loop reads CASSSGQDHEQYF. The CDR3 bases are TGTGCCAGTAGTAGTGGACAGGACCACGAGCAGTACTTC. J is TRBJ2-7 and V is TRBV19, with 7 nucleotides matching TRBD1. V shed 4 bases, J shed 5 bases, and the junction held 5 bases outside the gene matches. The CDR3 length is 13 residues. Germline V gene sequence: CDR1 LNHDA, CDR2 SQIVND (reference sequence). Supplemented by reference TRBV19 and TRBJ2-7, the full variable domain reads DGGITQSPKYLFRKEGQNVTLSCEQNLNHDAMYWYRQDPGQGLRLIYYSQIVNDFQKGDIAEGYSVSREKKESFPLTVTSAQKNPTAFYLCASSSGQDHEQYFGPGTRLTVT.

V and J are TRBV29-1 and TRBJ2-1, with 7 bases matching TRBD2. The CDR3 has 14 amino acids. J was trimmed by 7 bases and V by 7 bases; bases with no gene match: 13. Germline loops: CDR1 SQVTM, CDR2 ANQGSEA. The CDR3 DNA sequence: TGCAGCGCCCAACTGTCGGGACTAAATAATGAGCAGTTCTTC. The encoded protein is CSAQLSGLNNEQFF.

The rearrangement uses TRBV6-8 and TRBJ1-1; D ambiguous. Germline V gives CDR1 MNHGY, CDR2 SAAAGT. There are 12 residues in the CDR3. The V and J ends lost 6 bases and 6 bases respectively, with 11 bases between them. In DNA, the CDR3 is TGTGCCAGCAGATCAGACGGGGCTGAAGCTTTCTTT. The encoded protein is CASRSDGAEAFF.

In regard to this clone: At one end, the junction sequence differs from germline, possibly due to a read error. This rearrangement joins TRBV6-8 to TRBJ2-7; TRBD1 aligns across 8 bases. Looked up from germline, CDR1 is MNHGY and CDR2 is SAAAGT. CDR3 length: 13 amino acids. The DNA for the CDR3 is TGTGCCATCAGTGGTTTACAGGGGGGCGAGCAGTACTTC. Its protein is CAISGLQGGEQYF.

The chain joins TRBV6-8 to TRBJ1-4; D perhaps matches TRBD1 (5 bases). Germline CDR1 MNHGY, CDR2 SAAAGT. This CDR3 comprises 15 residues. V was pared by 10 bases and J by 0 bases, with 15 bases between. The CDR3 protein is CAIRADGATNEKLFF. The CDR3 DNA follows: TGTGCCATCAGGGCTGACGGTGCAACTAATGAAAAACTGTTTTTT.

The CDR3, as DNA: TGTGCCAGCAGCCAATCGGGGAGGGAGGGGACCCAGTACTTC. Translating it yields CASSQSGREGTQYF. The V call is TRBV11-3, the J call TRBJ2-5; 7 bases are a match to TRBD2. CDR3 length equals 14 residues. Per germline, CDR1 SGHNT and CDR2 YENEEA. The V segment lost 5 bases and the J segment 7 bases; nucleotides outside the gene matches: 10.

The V gene is TRBV2, the J gene TRBJ1-1, with no clear D. The CDR3 has 13 amino acids. Looked up from germline, CDR1 is SNHLY and CDR2 is FYNNEI. V lost 7 bases, J lost 3 bases, and 12 bases lay in between. The CDR3 DNA sequence: TGTGCCAGCACCCCACAAGAAGACACTGAAGCTTTCTTT. Translating it yields CASTPQEDTEAFF.

The chain couples TRBV28 to TRBJ1-2; the D gene is possibly TRBD1 (6 bases). From germline, CDR1 is MDHEN and CDR2 SYDVKM. The CDR3 spans 13 residues. V lost 1 base to trimming and J lost 9 bases, with 12 bases between them. In DNA form, the CDR3 reads TGTGCCAGCAGTTTATCAGGGGATTGGAGCTACACCTTC. Protein sequence: CASSLSGDWSYTF.

The chain uses TRBV29-1 and TRBJ2-7, with 9 positions matching TRBD1. With V trimmed by 7 bases and J by 7 bases, 11 bases remained unmatched. The V gene's germline CDR1 is SQVTM and CDR2 ANQGSEA. CDR3 size: 13 residues. CDR3 nucleotide sequence: TGCAGCGCGGGGACAGGGCCCCTTACGGAGCAGTACTTC. Translation gives CSAGTGPLTEQYF.

The chain recombines TRBV19 with TRBJ1-2; the D is unclear. CDR1 is LNHDA, CDR2 SQIVND, per germline (reference sequence). Deletions cut 6 bases from V and 0 bases from J, with 8 bases between. CDR3 length: 13 amino acids. CDR3 loop: CASSSGANYGYTF. The CDR3 DNA reads TGTGCCAGTAGCTCGGGAGCTAACTATGGCTACACCTTC.

The chain links TRBV28 to TRBJ2-3, with D tentatively TRBD1 (5 bases). The ends were cut back, 2 bases at V and 2 bases at J, with 8 bases in the middle. CDR1 and CDR2 from the germline V gene are MDHEN and SYDVKM. The CDR3 covers 14 residues. The CDR3 nucleotides read TGTGCCAGCAGTTTAGACAGCTACACAGATACGCAGTATTTT. Its translation: CASSLDSYTDTQYF.